Following are 10 T cell receptor beta chains from one sample sequenced in a study of T cell clonotyping in hematopoietic cell transplantation. Repertoires were generated with immunoSEQ multiplex PCR, while TCRdb's copy carries only in-frame clones and drops some. The data contain some 30,000 clones, nearly 97% of them singletons. Sequenced sample: peripheral blood mononuclear cells. Receptors were obtained from a man aged 50 to 60 in good health. Some clones in this sample may be carry-over from other donors' samples.

This clone was counted a single time. One end of the junction is discordant with germline, which a read error may explain. This chain links TRBV7-2 with TRBJ2-2, with a tentative D call TRBD1 (6 bases). Germline V lookup: CDR1 SGHTA, CDR2 FQGNSA. This CDR3 has 13 amino acids. The CDR3 DNA is TGTGCCAGCAGCTTAGACAGGGTCGGGAAGCTGTTTTTT. Residues: CASSLDRVGKLFF.

The chain employs TRBV9 and TRBJ2-1, with 9 bases lining up with TRBD2. Germline V gene sequence: CDR1 SGDLS, CDR2 YYNGEE. J was trimmed by 3 bases and V by 0 bases; bases with no gene match: 4. The CDR3 covers 16 residues. The CDR3 protein is CASSVGGTSIYNEQFF. The CDR3 DNA reads as TGTGCCAGCAGCGTAGGTGGGACTAGCATCTACAATGAGCAGTTCTTC. Together with reference TRBV9 and TRBJ2-1, the CDR3 gives the full variable domain: DSGVTQTPKHLITATGQRVTLRCSPRSGDLSVYWYQQSLDQGLQFLIQYYNGEERAKGNILERFSAQQFPDLHSELNLSSLELGDSALYFCASSVGGTSIYNEQFFGPGTRLTVL.

This clone was found once. CDR3 amino acids: CASSQGPTGTGYTF. DNA for the CDR3: TGCGCCAGCAGCCAAGGCCCGACAGGGACGGGCTACACCTTC. The gene calls are TRBV4-3 and TRBJ1-2; 7 bases line up with TRBD1. Per germline, CDR1 LGHNA and CDR2 YSLEER. J lost 8 bases, V lost 1 base, and 7 bases had no gene match. CDR3 length: 14 amino acids.

CDR3 nucleotides: TGCAGCGTTACTTCGGGACATTCGGGTTCACCCCTCCACTTT. Amino acid sequence: CSVTSGHSGSPLHF. V usage is TRBV29-1 and J usage is TRBJ1-6; perhaps TRBD1 as D (6 bases). The CDR3 is 14 amino acids. From germline, CDR1 is SQVTM and CDR2 ANQGSEA. V was cut by 5 bases and J by 9 bases, with 17 bases left in between.

This clone was recorded only once. The V call is TRBV19, the J call TRBJ1-2, with D unresolved. Germline assignment: CDR1 LNHDA and CDR2 SQIVND (reference sequence). The V gene lost 7 bases and the J gene lost 7 bases, with 22 bases spanning the gap. The CDR3 spans 15 residues. The CDR3 DNA is TGTGCCAGTACCGACTATGCAACCCGATGGCGTGGCTACACCTTC. This sequence encodes CASTDYATRWRGYTF.

For the CDR3, the DNA is TGTGCCAGCAGCCCCCGGGACAGGGGTCAGCCCCAGCATTTT. Residues: CASSPRDRGQPQHF. This chain links TRBV7-2 with TRBJ1-5, with 10 bases aligning to TRBD1. V was clipped by 5 bases and J by 6 bases; unmatched bases: 4. The CDR3 covers 14 residues. The germline V gene encodes CDR1 SGHTA and CDR2 FQGNSA.

This clone appeared once. J is TRBJ2-3 and V is TRBV9; D is ambiguous. CDR3 length equals 15 residues. V lost 6 bases and J lost 0, with 14 bases in between. Germline V gene sequence: CDR1 SGDLS, CDR2 YYNGEE. The CDR3: CASTPVGSSTDTQYF. The CDR3 region has the DNA TGTGCCAGCACCCCCGTCGGCAGCAGCACAGATACGCAGTATTTT.

This chain connects TRBV30 to TRBJ1-4; TRBD1 matches 10 bases. Looked up from germline, CDR1 is GTSNPN and CDR2 is SVGIG (reference sequence). Trimming removed 1 base from V and 5 bases from J; junction bases left unmatched: 4. The CDR3 extends over 15 amino acids. CDR3 coding DNA: TGTGCCTGGAGTGCTCTGACAGGGGGCAATGAAAAACTGTTTTTT. It encodes CAWSALTGGNEKLFF.

The V and J genes are TRBV19 and TRBJ2-2, with TRBD1 identical over 11 bases. CDR3 length equals 14 residues. V lost 3 bases, J lost 6 bases, and 0 bases stayed unmatched. In germline, CDR1 is LNHDA, CDR2 SQIVND (reference sequence). CDR3 region: CASSMGQGAGELFF. The CDR3, as DNA: TGTGCCAGTAGTATGGGACAGGGGGCCGGGGAGCTGTTTTTT. The whole variable domain, filled in from reference TRBV19 and TRBJ2-2, reads DGGITQSPKYLFRKEGQNVTLSCEQNLNHDAMYWYRQDPGQGLRLIYYSQIVNDFQKGDIAEGYSVSREKKESFPLTVTSAQKNPTAFYLCASSMGQGAGELFFGEGSRLTVL.

The chain uses TRBV4-2 and TRBJ2-7; the match to TRBD2 covers 8 bases. The CDR3 sequence is 14 residues long. With 4 bases clipped from V and 6 bases from J, the junction kept 8 bases outside the gene matches. Germline CDR1 reads LGHNA; CDR2 reads YNFKEQ. CDR3 DNA: TGTGCCAGCAGCCGATCCCGGGAGGGGTCCGAGCAGTACTTC. This translates into CASSRSREGSEQYF.